This TCR beta chain was found in a study of PD-1 blockade in classical Hodgkin lymphoma. In every patient, relapse followed autologous stem cell transplantation, while exposure to brentuximab vedotin differed. General study findings and limits: Newly diagnosed and completely responding patients shared comparable baseline diversity. Significantly greater TCR diversity emerged by C4D1 in CD4+ cells but not CD8+ cells. The drivers behind the repertoire differences, possibly disease activity or prior therapy, remain undefined.

Profiling relied on immunoSEQ multiplex PCR, and the TCRdb table lists in-frame clones only, not all of them. The data show 10,000 to 15,000 clones, less than 90% seen once. Turning to this clone: What it binds is not known.

The source material was peripheral blood mononuclear cells (PBMCs), sampled at baseline. The receptor's source is a human donor with classical Hodgkin lymphoma.

Here the CDR3 DNA reads TGTGCCAGCAGCTTGACGACGCTAGCAAGTTACAATGAGCAGTTCTTC. Translating gives CASSLTTLASYNEQFF. The chain combines TRBV5-6 with TRBJ2-1; TRBD2 is a possible D gene (5 bases). Trimming shortened V by 1 base and J by 4 bases, and 15 bases separated the two germline ends. This CDR3 has 16 residues. CDR1 and CDR2 from the germline V gene are SGHDT and YYEEEE.